The 32 T cell receptor beta chains reported below all come from one sample, sequenced in a study of T cell responses to AZD1222 COVID-19 vaccine. The repertoire was sequenced with immunoSEQ multiplex PCR; TCRdb's copy has only in-frame clones and lacks some. The sample carries approximately 90,000 clones, roughly nine tenths recorded once. The sequences come from peripheral blood, collected on day 0 of AZD1222 vaccination. The receptor set was obtained from an adult in good health.

The genes are TRBV27 and TRBJ1-5, with D perhaps matching TRBD1 (5 bases). The V end lost 6 bases, the J end lost 1 base, and 10 bases lay between the germline ends. In germline, CDR1 is MNHEY, CDR2 SMNVEV (reference sequence). The CDR3 loop spans 14 amino acids. The DNA of the CDR3 is TGTGCCAGCAGACCCGCAGGGAGCAATCAGCCCCAGCATTTT. Protein sequence: CASRPAGSNQPQHF.

V is TRBV2 and J is TRBJ1-4; D gene unclear. In germline, CDR1 is SNHLY, CDR2 FYNNEI. V was cut by 4 bases and J by 0 bases, with 18 bases left in between. The CDR3 is 18 amino acids. The CDR3, as DNA: TGTGCCAGCAGTGGAATTGGAGGGATCAGGACAACTAATGAAAAACTGTTTTTT. Amino acids: CASSGIGGIRTTNEKLFF.

This rearrangement joins TRBV27 to TRBJ2-1; D unclear. V lost 3 bases and J lost 8, with 11 bases in between. Looked up from germline, CDR1 is MNHEY and CDR2 is SMNVEV (reference sequence). The CDR3 extends over 13 amino acids. CDR3: CASSFIPRDEQFF. Written as DNA, the CDR3 is TGTGCCAGCAGTTTTATTCCGAGAGATGAGCAGTTCTTC.

The chain links TRBV4-3 to TRBJ2-7; D remains unclear. Germline loops: CDR1 LGHNA, CDR2 YSLEER. Trimming cost V 0 bases and J 5 bases, with 5 bases left between them. The CDR3 covers 12 residues. CDR3 sequence: CASSQDSHEQYF. CDR3 nucleotide sequence: TGCGCCAGCAGCCAAGATTCCCACGAGCAGTACTTC.

The chain couples TRBV15 to TRBJ1-2; possibly TRBD1 for D (6 bases). CDR3 length: 13 residues. The V and J ends lost 4 bases and 3 bases respectively, with 9 bases between them. In germline, CDR1 is LNHNV, CDR2 YYDKDF (reference sequence). CDR3 DNA: TGTGCCACCAGCAACAGGGTTGACTATGGCTACACCTTC. It encodes CATSNRVDYGYTF.

The chain combines TRBV5-8 with TRBJ2-3, with a tentative D call TRBD1 (6 bases). The CDR3 has 13 residues. Trimming shortened V by 4 bases and J by 6 bases, and 12 bases separated the two germline ends. CDR1 and CDR2 (germline): SGHTS, YDEGEE. The CDR3 sequence is CASSPRQGDTQYF. The DNA for the CDR3 is TGTGCCAGCAGCCCTCGCCAGGGGGATACGCAGTATTTT.

This clone has a handful of counts. The chain recombines TRBV6-5 with TRBJ2-1; D remains ambiguous. V lost 7 bases, J lost 5 bases, and 12 bases lay in between. CDR1 MNHEY and CDR2 SVGAGI come from the germline V gene. The CDR3 runs 13 residues. The CDR3 nucleotides read TGTGCCAGCACAATTCCAGGAAACAATGAGCAGTTCTTC. Protein sequence: CASTIPGNNEQFF.

The chain joins TRBV11-2 to TRBJ1-1, with 7 bases lining up with TRBD1. V was clipped by 4 bases and J by 2 bases; unmatched bases: 7. The CDR3 is 15 amino acids. CDR1 and CDR2 from the germline V gene are SGHAT and FQNNGV. Written as DNA, the CDR3 is TGTGCCAGCAGCTCTAGACAGGGACATAACACTGAAGCTTTCTTT. Translated: CASSSRQGHNTEAFF.

The J gene is TRBJ2-7, the V gene TRBV6-2 or TRBV6-3; 9 bases line up with TRBD1. The CDR3 totals 15 residues. Germline loops: CDR1 MNHEY, CDR2 SVGEGT. J gave up 3 bases and V 4 bases, and 7 bases lay outside the gene matches. The CDR3 sequence: CASSFGQGISYEQYF. CDR3 nucleotide sequence: TGTGCCAGCAGTTTCGGACAGGGGATAAGCTACGAGCAGTACTTC.

J is TRBJ2-1 and V is TRBV4-1; 7 bases are shared with TRBD1. The J segment lost 0 bases and the V segment lost 5 bases, leaving 7 bases of the junction unmatched. The CDR3 runs to 16 residues. From germline, CDR1 is MGHRA and CDR2 YSYEKL. The CDR3 DNA sequence: TGCGCCAGCAGCGCCGGGACAGCTAACTCCTACAATGAGCAGTTCTTC. Translating gives CASSAGTANSYNEQFF.

This sequence joins TRBV20-1 and TRBJ1-3; no definite D call. Trimming left V 0 bases short and J 5 bases short, with 2 bases between. CDR1 DFQATT and CDR2 SNEGSKA come from the germline V gene (reference sequence). The CDR3 spans 11 residues. Here the CDR3 reads CSARERNTIYF. The DNA of the CDR3 is TGCAGTGCTAGAGAGCGAAACACCATATATTTT.

The V and J genes are TRBV27 and TRBJ2-5, with D perhaps given as TRBD1 or TRBD2 (5 bases each). Germline V gene lookup returns CDR1 MNHEY and CDR2 SMNVEV (reference sequence). CDR3 length: 13 residues. V was cut by 3 bases and J by 7 bases, with 12 bases left in between. CDR3 DNA sequence: TGTGCCAGCAGTTTGACAGTACGGGGGACCCAGTACTTC. This codes for CASSLTVRGTQYF.

V and J are TRBV10-3 and TRBJ1-2, with 8 bases identical to TRBD1. CDR1 and CDR2 from the germline V gene are ENHRY and SYGVKD. The CDR3 runs to 14 residues. J was trimmed by 4 bases and V by 6 bases; bases with no gene match: 7. The CDR3 sequence: CAIRRQGPRYGYTF. In DNA form, the CDR3 reads TGTGCCATCAGGAGACAGGGGCCCCGCTATGGCTACACCTTC.

For this clone: Other DNA sequences from this sample encode an identical CDR3 as well. The rearrangement links TRBV5-4 to TRBJ1-1, with D maybe TRBD1 (5 bases). V lost 0 bases and J 0 bases, leaving 9 bases between the germline ends. Germline V gene data show CDR1 as SGHNT and CDR2 as YYREEE (reference sequence). The CDR3 has 15 residues. CDR3 loop: CASSLEGAMNTEAFF. The CDR3 nucleotides read TGTGCCAGCAGCTTGGAAGGGGCGATGAACACTGAAGCTTTCTTT.

The chain couples TRBV27 to TRBJ1-4; D call uncertain. Trimming took off 6 bases at V and 0 bases at J, with 8 bases between the two ends. The CDR3 loop spans 14 amino acids. The germline CDR1 and CDR2 sequences are MNHEY and SMNVEV (reference sequence). The CDR3 bases are TGTGCCAGCAGGGGCACCTCAACTAATGAAAAACTGTTTTTT. Translating gives CASRGTSTNEKLFF.

The chain combines TRBV14 with TRBJ2-5; tentatively, D is TRBD2 (7 bases). Germline V lookup: CDR1 SGHDN, CDR2 FVKESK. Trimming took off 1 base at V and 5 bases at J, with 14 bases between the two ends. This CDR3 region has 15 residues. The CDR3 loop reads CASSQGGGLRETQYF. In DNA, the CDR3 is TGTGCCAGCAGCCAAGGGGGGGGCCTAAGGGAGACCCAGTACTTC.

The rearrangement joins TRBV9 to TRBJ1-1; the D is unclear. The CDR3 runs 14 residues. The V gene's germline CDR1 is SGDLS and CDR2 YYNGEE. Trimming took off 1 base at V and 6 bases at J, with 13 bases between the two ends. CDR3 DNA sequence: TGTGCCAGCAGCGTATTGGAATCCCGAGCTGAAGCTTTCTTT. Translated: CASSVLESRAEAFF. Full variable domain (remainder filled in from reference TRBV9 and TRBJ1-1): DSGVTQTPKHLITATGQRVTLRCSPRSGDLSVYWYQQSLDQGLQFLIQYYNGEERAKGNILERFSAQQFPDLHSELNLSSLELGDSALYFCASSVLESRAEAFFGQGTRLTVV.

The chain has TRBV19 and TRBJ1-5; possibly TRBD1 for D (6 bases). Deletions cut 7 bases from V and 0 bases from J, with 25 bases between. The germline CDR1 and CDR2 sequences are LNHDA and SQIVND (reference sequence). The CDR3 runs 19 residues. The CDR3 DNA is TGTGCCAGTACTCCCCGCGGGGGGCGTGGGGGATATAGCAATCAGCCCCAGCATTTT. Protein product: CASTPRGGRGGYSNQPQHF.

The V call is TRBV30, the J call TRBJ1-1, with D possibly matching TRBD1 (5 bases). Germline values: CDR1 GTSNPN, CDR2 SVGIG (reference sequence). The germline V and J ends were trimmed by 3 bases and 5 bases, with 13 bases remaining between them. This CDR3 is built from 13 residues. The CDR3 here is CAWRRRGATEAFF. In DNA, the CDR3 is TGTGCCTGGAGGCGGAGAGGGGCTACTGAAGCTTTCTTT.

The chain couples TRBV6-1 to TRBJ1-2; maybe TRBD1 (5 bases). Deletions cut 3 bases from V and 4 bases from J, with 9 bases between. CDR3 length equals 13 residues. Germline V CDR1 and CDR2: MNHNS, SASEGT. The CDR3 DNA sequence: TGTGCCAGCAGTGACAGGGCGGGCTATGGCTACACCTTC. Protein product: CASSDRAGYGYTF.

The chain joins TRBV5-1 to TRBJ2-7; TRBD2 matches 8 bases. Germline CDR1 is SGHRS and CDR2 is YFSETQ. J was trimmed by 0 bases and V by 3 bases; bases with no gene match: 11. CDR3 length: 17 amino acids. CDR3 loop: CASSSRVQTSDSYEQYF. The CDR3 DNA is TGCGCCAGCAGCTCCAGGGTGCAGACTAGCGACTCCTACGAGCAGTACTTC.

The chain uses TRBV6-5 and TRBJ1-1, with D possibly TRBD1 on 6 matching bases. V lost 3 bases and J lost 1, with 12 bases in between. The germline V gene has CDR1 MNHEY and CDR2 SVGAGI. The CDR3 runs 15 residues. The CDR3 here is CASSYLARGNTEAFF. The CDR3 DNA follows: TGTGCCAGCAGTTATCTGGCCAGGGGGAACACTGAAGCTTTCTTT.

The chain has TRBV30 and TRBJ1-5, with TRBD1 matching over 8 bases. With V trimmed by 4 bases and J by 7 bases, 6 bases remained unmatched. The germline V gene encodes CDR1 GTSNPN and CDR2 SVGIG (reference sequence). The length of the CDR3 is 13 residues. The CDR3 region has the DNA TGTGCCTGGACAGGGGGCGCGGGGCAGCCCCAGCATTTT. Translation: CAWTGGAGQPQHF.

The genes are TRBV7-9 and TRBJ1-6; D gene uncertain. The CDR3 runs to 15 residues. Germline V gene data show CDR1 as SEHNR and CDR2 as FQNEAQ (reference sequence). V was cut by 5 bases and J by 6 bases, with 14 bases left in between. Written as DNA, the CDR3 is TGTGCCAGCAGCCCGAACGGGTGGGTTAATTCACCCCTCCACTTT. Translating it yields CASSPNGWVNSPLHF. Combining the CDR3 with reference TRBV7-9 and TRBJ1-6 gives the whole variable domain DTGVSQNPRHKITKRGQNVTFRCDPISEHNRLYWYRQTLGQGPEFLTYFQNEAQLEKSRLLSDRFSAERPKGSFSTLEIQRTEQGDSAMYLCASSPNGWVNSPLHFGNGTRLTVT.

The chain employs TRBV27 and TRBJ1-5; 8 bases match TRBD1. Losses at the gene ends were 5 bases for V and 6 bases for J; bases not matched to a gene: 12. Germline V lookup: CDR1 MNHEY, CDR2 SMNVEV (reference sequence). The CDR3 runs 16 residues. CDR3 DNA sequence: TGTGCCAGCAGTACCTCCGGACAGGGTGCGGGTCAGCCCCAGCATTTT. This translates into CASSTSGQGAGQPQHF.

There are a few counts of this clone. The chain carries TRBV12-3 or TRBV12-4 and TRBJ2-7; D is undetermined. The CDR3 totals 12 residues. The ends were cut back, 0 bases at V and 5 bases at J, with 5 bases in the middle. The CDR3 loop is CASSLARDEQYF. In DNA form, the CDR3 reads TGTGCCAGCAGTTTAGCCCGGGACGAGCAGTACTTC.

This chain joins TRBV19 and TRBJ2-2, with 11 positions matching TRBD1. Germline CDR1 and CDR2: LNHDA and SQIVND (reference sequence). This CDR3 is 17 amino acids long. Trimming removed 5 bases from V and 5 bases from J; junction bases left unmatched: 10. CDR3 sequence (DNA): TGTGCCAGTAGTCCCTCGTTCGGGACAGGGGGAACCGGGGAGCTGTTTTTT. Translating it yields CASSPSFGTGGTGELFF.

In its sample, this clone was seen a few times. This CDR3 is CASSRQGSTEAFF. CDR3 nucleotides: TGTGCCAGTAGCCGACAGGGTTCCACTGAAGCTTTCTTT. V and J are TRBV19 and TRBJ1-1; TRBD1 aligns across 7 bases. From germline, CDR1 is LNHDA and CDR2 SQIVND (reference sequence). The CDR3 extends over 13 amino acids. Trimming took 6 bases from V and 4 from J; bases not matched to a gene: 5.

The V and J genes are TRBV10-3 and TRBJ2-1; no clear D. CDR1 and CDR2 (germline): ENHRY, SYGVKD. The CDR3 is 14 residues long. The V gene lost 0 bases and the J gene lost 8 bases, with 11 bases spanning the gap. The CDR3 sequence is CAISESVDSDEQFF. DNA for the CDR3: TGTGCCATCAGTGAGTCAGTAGATTCCGATGAGCAGTTCTTC.

The gene calls are TRBV11-2 and TRBJ2-1; 10 nucleotides line up with TRBD1. Trimming at V came to 6 bases and at J to 4 bases, leaving 12 bases not matched to a gene. Germline CDR1 SGHAT, CDR2 FQNNGV. The CDR3 sequence is 17 residues long. DNA of the CDR3: TGTGCCAGCAGAAGGGACAGGGGCCCTTACCGATACAATGAGCAGTTCTTC. This gives the protein CASRRDRGPYRYNEQFF.

The V gene is TRBV5-1, the J gene TRBJ2-7, with 11 nucleotides matching TRBD1. J lost 3 bases, V lost 3 bases, and 5 bases had no gene match. The germline V gene encodes CDR1 SGHRS and CDR2 YFSETQ. The CDR3 contains 15 residues. The chain's CDR3 is CASSSRDRGIYEQYF. DNA for the CDR3: TGCGCCAGCAGCTCCCGGGACAGGGGGATCTACGAGCAGTACTTC.

This clone has just one count. Additional DNA sequences in this sample encode the identical CDR3. This chain joins TRBV2 and TRBJ2-2; TRBD1 matches 7 bases. J gave up 0 bases and V 2 bases, and 3 bases lay outside the gene matches. In germline, CDR1 is SNHLY, CDR2 FYNNEI. The CDR3 has 16 residues. The CDR3 region is CASSETGTANTGELFF. The CDR3 DNA reads as TGTGCCAGCAGTGAAACCGGGACAGCGAACACCGGGGAGCTGTTTTTT. Filled out from reference TRBV2 and TRBJ2-2, the complete variable domain reads EPEVTQTPSHQVTQMGQEVILRCVPISNHLYFYWYRQILGQKVEFLVSFYNNEISEKSEIFDDQFSVERPDGSNFTLKIRSTKLEDSAMYFCASSETGTANTGELFFGEGSRLTVL.